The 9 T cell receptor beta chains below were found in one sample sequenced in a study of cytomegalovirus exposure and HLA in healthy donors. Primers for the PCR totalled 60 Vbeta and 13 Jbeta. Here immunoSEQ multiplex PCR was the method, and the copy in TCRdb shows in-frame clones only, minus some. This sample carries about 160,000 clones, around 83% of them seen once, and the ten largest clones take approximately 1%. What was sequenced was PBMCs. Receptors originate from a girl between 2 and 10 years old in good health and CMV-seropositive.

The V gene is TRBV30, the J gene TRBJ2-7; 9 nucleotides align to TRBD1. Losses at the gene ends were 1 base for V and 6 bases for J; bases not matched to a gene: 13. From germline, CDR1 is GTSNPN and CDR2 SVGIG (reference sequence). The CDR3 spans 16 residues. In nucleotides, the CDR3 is TGTGCCTGGAGTGGAAGAATACAGGGGGCAGGGAGCGAGCAGTACTTC. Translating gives CAWSGRIQGAGSEQYF.

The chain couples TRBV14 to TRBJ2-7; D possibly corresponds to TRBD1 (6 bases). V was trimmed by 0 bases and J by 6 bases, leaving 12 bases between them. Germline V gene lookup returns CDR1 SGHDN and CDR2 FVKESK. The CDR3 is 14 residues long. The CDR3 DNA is TGTGCCAGCAGCCAAGATTGGAAAGGGGGCGAGCAGTACTTC. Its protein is CASSQDWKGGEQYF.

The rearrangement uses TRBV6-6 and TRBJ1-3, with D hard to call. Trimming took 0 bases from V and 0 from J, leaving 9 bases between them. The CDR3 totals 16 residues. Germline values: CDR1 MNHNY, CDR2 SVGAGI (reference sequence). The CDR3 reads CASSYSRTVSGNTIYF. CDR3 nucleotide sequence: TGTGCCAGCAGTTACTCGAGAACAGTCTCTGGAAACACCATATATTTT.

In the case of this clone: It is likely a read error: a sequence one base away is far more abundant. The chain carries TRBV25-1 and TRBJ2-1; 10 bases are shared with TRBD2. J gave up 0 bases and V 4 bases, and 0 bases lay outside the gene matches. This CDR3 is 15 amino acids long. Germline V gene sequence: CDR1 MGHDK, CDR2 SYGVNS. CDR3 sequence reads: CASSGLAGSYNEQFF. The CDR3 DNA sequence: TGTGCCAGCAGTGGACTAGCGGGCTCCTACAATGAGCAGTTCTTC.

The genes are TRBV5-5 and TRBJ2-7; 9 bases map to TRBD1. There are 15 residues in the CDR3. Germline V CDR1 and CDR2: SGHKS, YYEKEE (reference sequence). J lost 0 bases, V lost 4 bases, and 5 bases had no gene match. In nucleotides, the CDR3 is TGTGCCAGCAGCCTCGGGACAGGGTCCTCCTACGAGCAGTACTTC. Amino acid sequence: CASSLGTGSSYEQYF.

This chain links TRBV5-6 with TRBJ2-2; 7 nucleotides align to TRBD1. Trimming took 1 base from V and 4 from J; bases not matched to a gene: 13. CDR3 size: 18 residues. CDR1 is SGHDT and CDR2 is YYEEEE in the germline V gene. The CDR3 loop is CASSLTTSWTGRTGELFF. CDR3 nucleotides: TGTGCCAGCAGCTTGACCACCTCATGGACAGGTCGCACCGGGGAGCTGTTTTTT.

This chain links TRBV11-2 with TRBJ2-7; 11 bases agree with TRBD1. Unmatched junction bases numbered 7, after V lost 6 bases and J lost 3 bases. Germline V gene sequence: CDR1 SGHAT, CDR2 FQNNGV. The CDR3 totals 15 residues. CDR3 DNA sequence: TGTGCCAGCAGATCACCGGGACAGGGGGACTACGAGCAGTACTTC. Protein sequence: CASRSPGQGDYEQYF.

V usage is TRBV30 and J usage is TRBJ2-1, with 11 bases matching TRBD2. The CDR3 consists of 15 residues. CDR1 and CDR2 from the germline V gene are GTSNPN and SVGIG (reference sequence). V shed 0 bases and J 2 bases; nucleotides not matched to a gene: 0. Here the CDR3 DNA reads TGTGCCTGGAGTGTACTAGCGGGAGCCTACAATGAGCAGTTCTTC. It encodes CAWSVLAGAYNEQFF.

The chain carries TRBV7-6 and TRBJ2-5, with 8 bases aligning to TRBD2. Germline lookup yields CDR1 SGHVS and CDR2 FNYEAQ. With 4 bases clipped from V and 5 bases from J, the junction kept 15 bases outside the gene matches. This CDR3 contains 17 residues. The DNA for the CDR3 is TGTGCCAGCAGCTCTGCTCTTGGGACTAGGGGAGGTGAGACCCAGTACTTC. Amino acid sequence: CASSSALGTRGGETQYF. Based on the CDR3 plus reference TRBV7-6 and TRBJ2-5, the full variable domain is GAGVSQSPRYKVTKRGQDVALRCDPISGHVSLYWYRQALGQGPEFLTYFNYEAQQDKSGLPNDRFSAERPEGSISTLTIQRTEQRDSAMYRCASSSALGTRGGETQYFGPGTRLLVL.